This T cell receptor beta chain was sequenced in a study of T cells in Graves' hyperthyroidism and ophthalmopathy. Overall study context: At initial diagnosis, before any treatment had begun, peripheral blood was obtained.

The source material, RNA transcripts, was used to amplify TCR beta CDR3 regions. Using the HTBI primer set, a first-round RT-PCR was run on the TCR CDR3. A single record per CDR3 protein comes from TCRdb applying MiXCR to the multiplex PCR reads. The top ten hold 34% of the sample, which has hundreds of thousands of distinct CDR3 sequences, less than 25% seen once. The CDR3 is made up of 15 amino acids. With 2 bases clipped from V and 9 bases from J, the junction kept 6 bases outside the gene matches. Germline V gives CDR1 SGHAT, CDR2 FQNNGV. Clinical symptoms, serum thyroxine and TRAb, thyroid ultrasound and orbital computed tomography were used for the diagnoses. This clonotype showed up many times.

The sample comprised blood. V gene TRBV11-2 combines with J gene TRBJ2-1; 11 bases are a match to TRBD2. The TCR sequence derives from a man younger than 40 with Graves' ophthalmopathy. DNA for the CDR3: TGTGCCAGCAGCTTAACACTAGCGGGAGTGGGTGAGCAGTTCTTC. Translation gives CASSLTLAGVGEQFF.